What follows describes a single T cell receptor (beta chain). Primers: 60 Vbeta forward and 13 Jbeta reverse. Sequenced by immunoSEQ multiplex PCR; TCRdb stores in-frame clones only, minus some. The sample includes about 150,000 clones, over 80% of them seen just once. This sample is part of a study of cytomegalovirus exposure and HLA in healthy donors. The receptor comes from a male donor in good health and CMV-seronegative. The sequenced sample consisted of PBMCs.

CDR3 sequence reads: CAWSGGLSGNTIYF. CDR3 DNA sequence: TGTGCCTGGTCCGGAGGGCTCTCTGGAAACACCATATATTTT. This chain connects TRBV30 to TRBJ1-3; D is unresolved. The CDR3 has 14 residues. V was cut by 5 bases and J by 0 bases, with 11 bases left in between. The germline V gene has CDR1 GTSNPN and CDR2 SVGIG (reference sequence).